This entry lists 29 T cell receptor beta chains sequenced from one sample in a study of identical twins (dated by TCRdb to 2015 to 2016). The library was made by 5' RACE. The instrument given in TCRdb is Illumina HiSeq 2000. The public reads were reanalyzed by TCRdb: fastp trimming at Q25, MiXCR alignment, in-frame beta chains only. Each entry merges the rows of one CDR3 protein and shows their most common DNA and genes. The sample table records 700,000 or so distinct CDR3 sequences; approximately 9% of these occur just once. The ten top clones hold 0.98% of the sample. These data also featured in a second study, about yellow fever vaccine responses in identical twins.

Material: PBMCs. The receptors stem from a woman younger than 35 in good health.

In nucleotides, the CDR3 is TGCAGTGCTAGAGCCCTCGGGAACTACGAGCAGTACTTC. Its translation: CSARALGNYEQYF. This chain connects TRBV20-1 to TRBJ2-7, with a weak D call TRBD2 (5 bases). This CDR3 comprises 13 residues. Germline assignment: CDR1 DFQATT and CDR2 SNEGSKA (reference sequence). V was pared by 1 base and J by 3 bases, with 10 bases between.

The chain combines TRBV25-1 with TRBJ2-3; 10 bases align to TRBD2. V lost 7 bases to trimming and J lost 2 bases; unmatched junction nucleotides: 6. CDR1 MGHDK and CDR2 SYGVNS come from the germline V gene. CDR3 length: 15 amino acids. The CDR3 region is CASTKAGGDTDTQYF. DNA of the CDR3: TGTGCCAGCACCAAAGCGGGGGGGGACACAGATACGCAGTATTTT.

This clonotype was seen repeatedly, ten times or more. The rearrangement links TRBV5-1 to TRBJ2-1; weak D call: TRBD2 (6 bases). Trimming removed 0 bases from V and 5 bases from J, with 12 bases in between. Germline V gene data show CDR1 as SGHRS and CDR2 as YFSETQ. This CDR3 has 15 residues. The CDR3 DNA is TGCGCCAGCAGCTTGGTTCTAGCGAGTGACAATGAGCAGTTCTTC. Its translation: CASSLVLASDNEQFF.

The V call is TRBV10-3, the J call TRBJ2-7, with D tentatively TRBD1 (5 bases). The CDR3 sequence is 14 residues long. Germline CDR1 is ENHRY and CDR2 is SYGVKD. Trimming stripped 6 bases from V and 2 bases from J, with 14 bases between. CDR3: CAIRRTTGTYEQYF. The CDR3 bases are TGTGCCATCAGAAGGACAACCGGAACCTACGAGCAGTACTTC.

This clonotype was recorded at least ten times. The rearrangement links TRBV12-3 or TRBV12-4 to TRBJ1-3; weak D call: TRBD1 (6 bases). V was cut by 8 bases and J by 4 bases, with 15 bases left in between. CDR3 length: 14 amino acids. The CDR3 coding sequence is TGTGCCAGCGGTTACGACAGGCGCGGAAACACCATATATTTT. The encoded protein is CASGYDRRGNTIYF.

This clonotype was seen only a few times. This rearrangement joins TRBV2 to TRBJ2-2; D is perhaps TRBD1 (6 bases). Germline CDR1 is SNHLY and CDR2 is FYNNEI. CDR3 size: 15 residues. With 7 bases removed from V and 1 base from J, the gap between germline ends came to 13 bases. The CDR3 here is CASNTGTLNTGELFF. The CDR3 nucleotides read TGTGCCAGCAACACCGGGACACTGAACACCGGGGAGCTGTTTTTT.

At least ten counts were recorded for this clonotype. The rearrangement joins TRBV10-3 to TRBJ2-1; possible D gene TRBD1, 6 bases. Trimming left V 7 bases short and J 0 bases short, with 10 bases between. The CDR3 length is 14 residues. Germline-derived CDR1 and CDR2 are ENHRY and SYGVKD. The CDR3 region has the DNA TGTGCCATCACGGCAGGGGCCTCCTACAATGAGCAGTTCTTC. Translated, it gives CAITAGASYNEQFF.

This clonotype was seen a handful of times. The V and J genes are TRBV7-8 and TRBJ1-5, with 9 nucleotides matching TRBD1. With 3 bases clipped from V and 3 bases from J, the junction kept 6 bases outside the gene matches. This CDR3 has 16 amino acids. Germline V gene lookup returns CDR1 SGHVS and CDR2 FQNEAQ. The CDR3 protein is CASSFLGTGINQPQHF. CDR3 in DNA: TGTGCCAGCAGCTTTCTAGGGACAGGGATCAATCAGCCCCAGCATTTT.

This clonotype came up many times. The chain recombines TRBV12-3 or TRBV12-4 with TRBJ1-5; D remains unclear. Trimming cost V 7 bases and J 4 bases, with 8 bases left between them. The CDR3 runs to 12 residues. The CDR3 sequence is CASTTENQPQHF. Written as DNA, the CDR3 is TGTGCCAGCACCACAGAGAATCAGCCCCAGCATTTT.

This clonotype was seen many times. V is TRBV11-1 and J is TRBJ2-2, with D maybe TRBD2 (5 bases). Germline-derived CDR1 and CDR2 are SGHAT and FQDESV (reference sequence). The CDR3 totals 19 residues. V was clipped by 2 bases and J by 3 bases, with 22 bases between them. The CDR3 DNA is TGTGCCAGCAGCTTATTTATCTTCGGTTGGGAGCAGGACACCGGGGAGCTGTTTTTT. Its protein product is CASSLFIFGWEQDTGELFF.

V gene TRBV27 combines with J gene TRBJ2-7, with D perhaps matching TRBD1 (6 bases). Per germline, CDR1 MNHEY and CDR2 SMNVEV (reference sequence). The CDR3 covers 13 residues. V was shortened by 6 bases and J by 1 base, with 10 bases between the two germline ends. CDR3 DNA sequence: TGTGCCAGCAGATACAGGGAATCCTACGAGCAGTACTTC. It specifies CASRYRESYEQYF.

The chain carries TRBV7-9 and TRBJ2-1, with D possibly being TRBD2 (6 bases). Germline values: CDR1 SEHNR, CDR2 FQNEAQ (reference sequence). The CDR3 is 14 amino acids. V lost 3 bases and J 5 bases, leaving 11 bases between the germline ends. The CDR3 nucleotides are TGTGCCAGCAGCTTTGGGACTCCCAACAATGAGCAGTTCTTC. Its translation is CASSFGTPNNEQFF. The full variable domain, its missing parts supplied by reference TRBV7-9 and TRBJ2-1, is DTGVSQNPRHKITKRGQNVTFRCDPISEHNRLYWYRQTLGQGPEFLTYFQNEAQLEKSRLLSDRFSAERPKGSFSTLEIQRTEQGDSAMYLCASSFGTPNNEQFFGPGTRLTVL.

The V and J genes are TRBV5-1 and TRBJ1-1, with D perhaps matching TRBD1 (5 bases). In germline, CDR1 is SGHRS, CDR2 YFSETQ. Between the trimmed V and J ends, which lost 5 bases and 2 bases, there was a span of 16 bases. This CDR3 is built from 15 residues. CDR3 region: CASSSLTVGNTEAFF. CDR3 nucleotide sequence: TGCGCCAGCAGTTCCTTGACAGTAGGAAACACTGAAGCTTTCTTT.

This clonotype was recorded a few times. V is TRBV12-3 or TRBV12-4 and J is TRBJ2-5; tentatively, D is TRBD1 (6 bases). This CDR3 is 11 amino acids long. The V end lost 7 bases, the J end lost 6 bases, and 9 bases lay between the germline ends. The CDR3 DNA sequence: TGTGCCAGCATACAGGGTCAGACCCAGTACTTC. Encoded protein: CASIQGQTQYF.

In this sample, this clonotype turned up many times. This rearrangement joins TRBV9 to TRBJ2-2; D perhaps matches TRBD1 (6 bases). Germline assignment: CDR1 SGDLS and CDR2 YYNGEE. The CDR3 extends over 14 amino acids. Trimming stripped 1 base from V and 3 bases from J, with 7 bases between. The CDR3 DNA reads as TGTGCCAGCAGCGTACAGGGGTACACCGGGGAGCTGTTTTTT. Translated: CASSVQGYTGELFF.

In this sample, this clonotype turned up many times. The chain carries TRBV4-3 and TRBJ2-2, with a tentative D call TRBD1 (6 bases). CDR1 LGHNA and CDR2 YSLEER come from the germline V gene. The CDR3 covers 15 residues. The V end lost 4 bases, the J end lost 4 bases, and 13 bases lay between the germline ends. Here the CDR3 DNA reads TGCGCCAGCAGCCGAGGGGACACCGGCACCGGGGAGCTGTTTTTT. This translates into CASSRGDTGTGELFF.

This clonotype has a single count. The V gene is TRBV5-5, the J gene TRBJ2-5; D possibly corresponds to TRBD2 (6 bases). CDR1 and CDR2 (germline): SGHKS, YYEKEE (reference sequence). V lost 5 bases and J lost 2, with 13 bases in between. The CDR3 is 14 amino acids. The CDR3 reads CASRAFGGQETQYF. The CDR3 DNA reads as TGTGCCAGCAGGGCCTTTGGGGGGCAAGAGACCCAGTACTTC.

V and J are TRBV5-4 and TRBJ2-5; perhaps TRBD1 as D (6 bases). The germline gives CDR1 SGHNT, CDR2 YYREEE (reference sequence). Trimming stripped 0 bases from V and 1 base from J, with 10 bases between. CDR3 length: 15 residues. CDR3 in amino acids: CASSLVQGTQETQYF. In DNA form, the CDR3 reads TGTGCCAGCAGCTTGGTGCAGGGGACCCAAGAGACCCAGTACTTC.

This clonotype was recorded at least ten times. The chain employs TRBV3-1 and TRBJ1-5; 9 bases are shared with TRBD1. The germline gives CDR1 LGHDT, CDR2 YNNKEL (reference sequence). V shed 1 base, J shed 2 bases, and the junction held 0 bases outside the gene matches. The length of the CDR3 is 15 residues. Written as DNA, the CDR3 is TGTGCCAGCAGCCAAGGGACAGGGGGCAATCAGCCCCAGCATTTT. It translates to CASSQGTGGNQPQHF.

This clonotype was seen ten or more times. The rearrangement links TRBV12-3 or TRBV12-4 to TRBJ2-2, with TRBD1 matching over 8 bases. The V and J ends lost 5 bases and 0 bases, in that order; junction bases with no gene match: 5. The CDR3 has 16 residues. In DNA form, the CDR3 reads TGTGCCAGCAGTCGACGGACAGGGTCGAACACCGGGGAGCTGTTTTTT. Translated, it gives CASSRRTGSNTGELFF.

This clonotype was seen a few times. The rearrangement uses TRBV28 and TRBJ1-1; TRBD1 matches 8 bases. There are 16 residues in the CDR3. Germline trimming cut 3 bases from V and 4 bases from J; bases unmatched to any gene: 10. The germline CDR1 and CDR2 sequences are MDHEN and SYDVKM. The CDR3 DNA reads TGTGCCAGCAGTTTTTCGGCAGGGGGCCGTTTCACTGAAGCTTTCTTT. Translated: CASSFSAGGRFTEAFF.

This clonotype was seen at least ten times. This chain connects TRBV5-1 to TRBJ2-1; 7 bases map to TRBD2. Germline CDR1 SGHRS, CDR2 YFSETQ. This CDR3 is built from 16 residues. Trimming took 4 bases from V and 1 from J; bases not matched to a gene: 8. CDR3 DNA sequence: TGCGCCAGCAGCCTCGTAGCGGGCCTTTCCTACAATGAGCAGTTCTTC. Its translation: CASSLVAGLSYNEQFF. The entire variable domain, with the rest obtained from reference TRBV5-1 and TRBJ2-1, is as follows: KAGVTQTPRYLIKTRGQQVTLSCSPISGHRSVSWYQQTPGQGLQFLFEYFSETQRNKGNFPGRFSGRQFSNSRSEMNVSTLELGDSALYLCASSLVAGLSYNEQFFGPGTRLTVL.

J is TRBJ2-1 and V is TRBV11-2, with 7 bases lining up with TRBD2. The CDR3 length is 16 residues. CDR1 is SGHAT and CDR2 is FQNNGV in the germline V gene. V lost 5 bases to trimming and J lost 4 bases; unmatched junction nucleotides: 11. In nucleotides, the CDR3 is TGTGCCAGCAGCCAGGCGGCTAGCGGAGCTTACAATGAGCAGTTCTTC. Protein sequence: CASSQAASGAYNEQFF.

The genes are TRBV20-1 and TRBJ2-7; tentatively, D is TRBD2 (5 bases). The CDR3 extends over 15 amino acids. Germline CDR1 and CDR2: DFQATT and SNEGSKA (reference sequence). The V gene lost 3 bases and the J gene lost 2 bases, with 17 bases spanning the gap. The CDR3 DNA reads as TGCAGTGCTAGGGGAATCCCTCTGAGGGCCTACGAGCAGTACTTC. This gives the protein CSARGIPLRAYEQYF.

This clonotype was observed a handful of times. This chain links TRBV6-1 with TRBJ2-3; TRBD2 matches at 11 bases. The CDR3 is 16 amino acids. CDR1 and CDR2 (germline): MNHNS, SASEGT. The V and J ends lost 5 bases and 3 bases, in that order; junction bases with no gene match: 7. The CDR3 reads CASSPLAGDVTDTQYF. CDR3 nucleotides: TGTGCCAGCAGTCCACTAGCGGGAGATGTAACAGATACGCAGTATTTT.

Many counts were recorded for this clonotype. This rearrangement joins TRBV29-1 to TRBJ1-2; D is unresolved. Looked up from germline, CDR1 is SQVTM and CDR2 is ANQGSEA. This CDR3 has 13 amino acids. Trimming pared 3 bases from V and 2 bases from J, leaving 10 bases between. The CDR3 region has the DNA TGCAGCGTTGATAGGGCGGAAAACTATGGCTACACCTTC. It encodes CSVDRAENYGYTF.

This chain joins TRBV25-1 and TRBJ2-7, with 8 bases identical to TRBD2. V was pared by 1 base and J by 2 bases, with 4 bases of the junction left unmatched. The CDR3 has 15 amino acids. In germline, CDR1 is MGHDK, CDR2 SYGVNS. The DNA of the CDR3 is TGTGCCAGCAGTGAATCCCAAGCGGGGGCCTACGAGCAGTACTTC. Encoded protein: CASSESQAGAYEQYF.

There are a few counts of this clonotype. The rearrangement links TRBV7-9 to TRBJ1-2, with 7 nucleotides matching TRBD1. After removal of 6 bases from V and 7 bases from J, the junction contained 8 bases not matched to a gene. Germline-derived CDR1 and CDR2 are SEHNR and FQNEAQ (reference sequence). This CDR3 is built from 13 residues. In DNA form, the CDR3 reads TGTGCCAGCAGTACAACAGGGGAGGCTGGCTACACCTTC. It encodes CASSTTGEAGYTF.

The chain carries TRBV14 and TRBJ2-1, with D uncertain. The CDR3 extends over 15 amino acids. The V and J ends lost 0 bases and 8 bases respectively, with 14 bases between them. Germline V gives CDR1 SGHDN, CDR2 FVKESK. CDR3 sequence: CASSQDVVANDEQFF. The CDR3 DNA reads TGTGCCAGCAGCCAAGATGTCGTGGCTAACGATGAGCAGTTCTTC.